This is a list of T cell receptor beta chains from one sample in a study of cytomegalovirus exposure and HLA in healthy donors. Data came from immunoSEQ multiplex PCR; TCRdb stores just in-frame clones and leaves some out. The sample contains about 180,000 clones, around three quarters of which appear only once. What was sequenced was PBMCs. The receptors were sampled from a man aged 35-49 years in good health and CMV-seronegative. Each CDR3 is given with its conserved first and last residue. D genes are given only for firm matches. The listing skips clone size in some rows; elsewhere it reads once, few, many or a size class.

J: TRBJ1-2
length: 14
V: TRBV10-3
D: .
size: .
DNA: TGTGCCATCAGTGACTTGGGACGGGGGTATGGCTACACCTTC
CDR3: CAISDLGRGYGYTF

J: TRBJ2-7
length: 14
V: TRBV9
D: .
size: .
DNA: TGTGCCAGCAGCGCATCCGGGACATCCTACGAGCAGTACTTC
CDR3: CASSASGTSYEQYF

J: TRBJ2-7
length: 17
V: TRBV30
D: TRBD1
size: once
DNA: TGTGCCTGGAGTAACACGGCGTGGACAGGGTGGTTCGACGAGCAGTACTTC
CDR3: CAWSNTAWTGWFDEQYF

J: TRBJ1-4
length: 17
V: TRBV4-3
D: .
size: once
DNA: TGCGCCAGCAGCCAAGAAGGGGTCAGTCAGAGGAATGAAAAACTGTTTTTT
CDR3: CASSQEGVSQRNEKLFF

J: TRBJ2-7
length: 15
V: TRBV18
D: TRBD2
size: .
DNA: TGTGCCAGCTCACCGCCCCTAGCGGGGGTCTACGAGCAGTACTTC
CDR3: CASSPPLAGVYEQYF

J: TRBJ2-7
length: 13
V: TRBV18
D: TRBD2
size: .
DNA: TGTGCCAGCTCACGCGGGGGGGCCTACGAGCAGTACTTC
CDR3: CASSRGGAYEQYF

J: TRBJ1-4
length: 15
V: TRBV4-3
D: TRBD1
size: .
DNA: TGCGCCAGCAGCCAAGTCATGGACAGGGTTGAAAAACTGTTTTTT
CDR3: CASSQVMDRVEKLFF

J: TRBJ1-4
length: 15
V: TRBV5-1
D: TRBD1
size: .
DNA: TGCGCCAGCAGCTCAACCGGGACAGGGAGTGAAAAACTGTTTTTT
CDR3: CASSSTGTGSEKLFF

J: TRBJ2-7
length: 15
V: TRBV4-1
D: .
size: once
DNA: TGCGCCAGCAGCCAACTTCTCCGTGGGGCGAACGAGCAGTACTTC
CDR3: CASSQLLRGANEQYF

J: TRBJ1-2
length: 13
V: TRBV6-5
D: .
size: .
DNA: TGTGCCAGCAAAATCGGGACAAACTATGGCTACACCTTC
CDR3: CASKIGTNYGYTF

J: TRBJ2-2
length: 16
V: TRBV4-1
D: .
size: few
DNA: TGCGCCAGCAGCCAACCCAGGACTGGGAGGACCGGGGAGCTGTTTTTT
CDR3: CASSQPRTGRTGELFF

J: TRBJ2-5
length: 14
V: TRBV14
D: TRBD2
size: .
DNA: TGTGCCAGCAGCACAACTAGCGTTTCAGAGACCCAGTACTTC
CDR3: CASSTTSVSETQYF

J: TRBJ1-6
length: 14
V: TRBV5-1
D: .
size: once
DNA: TGCGCCAGCAGCTTGGGCCGGGGTGATTCACCCCTCCACTTT
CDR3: CASSLGRGDSPLHF

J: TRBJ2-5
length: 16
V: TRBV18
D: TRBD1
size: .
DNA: TGTGCCAGCTCACCAACGACAGGGGCTACGGGGGAGACCCAGTACTTC
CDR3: CASSPTTGATGETQYF

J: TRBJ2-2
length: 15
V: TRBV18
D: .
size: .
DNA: TGTGCCAGCTACAGGACAGATACGAACACCGGGGAGCTGTTTTTT
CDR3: CASYRTDTNTGELFF

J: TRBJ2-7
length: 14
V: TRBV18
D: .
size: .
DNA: TGTGCCAGCTCGGCCGGGGGGCGGAAGTACGAGCAGTACTTC
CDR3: CASSAGGRKYEQYF

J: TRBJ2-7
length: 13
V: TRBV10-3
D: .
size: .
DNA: TGTGCCATCAGTGAGTCGGAGGGGTACGAGCAGTACTTC
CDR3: CAISESEGYEQYF

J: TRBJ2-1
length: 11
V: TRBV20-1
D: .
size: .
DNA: TGCAGTGCTAGAGATATAGATGAGCAGTTCTTC
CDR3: CSARDIDEQFF

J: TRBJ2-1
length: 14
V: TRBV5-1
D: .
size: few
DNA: TGCGCCAGCAGCTTGGAAGGGGTCTACAATGAGCAGTTCTTC
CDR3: CASSLEGVYNEQFF

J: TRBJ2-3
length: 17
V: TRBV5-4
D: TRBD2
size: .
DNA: TGTGCCAGCAGGTCACGACTGAGCGGGGGGCTCACAGATACGCAGTATTTT
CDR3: CASRSRLSGGLTDTQYF

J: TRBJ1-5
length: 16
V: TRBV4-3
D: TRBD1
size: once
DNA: TGCGCCAGCAGCCAAGATCGGGGACAGGGGGGATGGCCCCAGCATTTT
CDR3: CASSQDRGQGGWPQHF

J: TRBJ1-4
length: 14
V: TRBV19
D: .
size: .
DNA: TGTGCCAGTTCGACAGTCGGGCGTGATGAAAAACTGTTTTTT
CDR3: CASSTVGRDEKLFF

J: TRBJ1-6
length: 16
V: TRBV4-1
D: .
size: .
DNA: TGCGCCAGCAGCCAAGTAGACAGGTCGAGTCCTTCACCCCTCCACTTT
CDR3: CASSQVDRSSPSPLHF

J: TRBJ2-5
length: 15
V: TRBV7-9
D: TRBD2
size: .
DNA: TGTGCCAGCAGCATAACTAGCGGGGGACGAGAGACCCAGTACTTC
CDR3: CASSITSGGRETQYF

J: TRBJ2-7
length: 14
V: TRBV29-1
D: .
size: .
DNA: TGCAGCGTTGAAGAAACAGGCTACTCCTACGAGCAGTACTTC
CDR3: CSVEETGYSYEQYF

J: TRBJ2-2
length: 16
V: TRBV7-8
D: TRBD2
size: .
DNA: TGTGCCAGCAGCTTAGCACTAGCGCCGAACACCGGGGAGCTGTTTTTT
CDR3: CASSLALAPNTGELFF

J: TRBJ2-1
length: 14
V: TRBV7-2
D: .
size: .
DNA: TGTGCCAGCAATCCCAATCGGGATTTGGATGAGCAGTTCTTC
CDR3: CASNPNRDLDEQFF

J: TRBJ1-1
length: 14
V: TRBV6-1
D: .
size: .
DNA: TGTGCCAGCAGTGCTACAGGGCAAAACACTGAAGCTTTCTTT
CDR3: CASSATGQNTEAFF

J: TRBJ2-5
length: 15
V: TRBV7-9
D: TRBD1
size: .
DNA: TGTGCCAGCAGCGTAGGGACAGGGTTAGGAGAGACCCAGTACTTC
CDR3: CASSVGTGLGETQYF

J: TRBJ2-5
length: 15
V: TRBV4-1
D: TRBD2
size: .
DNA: TGCGCCAGCAGCCAAGTTGGGGGACTAAAAGAGACCCAGTACTTC
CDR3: CASSQVGGLKETQYF